This T cell receptor beta chain is drawn from a study of monozygotic twins with inflammatory bowel disease. General study findings and limits: Reduced clonotype sharing with other individuals was observed in IBD patients relative to healthy twins, especially with disease activity.

Per germline, CDR1 MGHRA and CDR2 YSYEKL. CDR3 length: 17 amino acids. Total RNA input per TCR library was approximately 3.5 ug. Added by template switching were UMIs that each held a 6-nucleotide sample barcode. Reprocessing the 5' RACE reads, TCRdb reports a single entry for every CDR3 protein and omits DNA. The record lists hundreds of thousands of distinct CDR3 sequences, of which the ten most abundant hold 2% to 3%. Points on this clonotype: The antigen is unknown.

The sequencing sample was made of blood. This TCR came from a human donor with ulcerative colitis or Crohn's disease, or a healthy co-twin of an affected twin (not recorded which). The rearrangement links TRBV4-1 to TRBJ1-1; the TCRdb D gene call, TRBD1, has no DNA to confirm it. This CDR3 reads CASSQDPRGALNTEAFF.